The 25 T cell receptor beta chains listed next were all sequenced from one sample in a study of sequential checkpoint blockade in melanoma. Produced via immunoSEQ multiplex PCR; TCRdb's table is partial and in-frame only. Of about 14,000 clones in the sample, approximately 82% are singletons; the top ten hold around a quarter. Treatment: randomized to nivolumab then ipilimumab (arm A) or the reverse (arm B). This sample comprised CD8+ T cells sorted from blood (inferred from file names), obtained from a patient given nivolumab and ipilimumab in sequence. These receptor sequences come from a human donor with melanoma.

This clone was detected only a few times. The chain carries TRBV19 and TRBJ2-1; 13 bases map to TRBD2. The J segment lost 4 bases and the V segment lost 3 bases, leaving 9 bases of the junction unmatched. The CDR3 length is 18 residues. The germline CDR1 and CDR2 sequences are LNHDA and SQIVND (reference sequence). Here the CDR3 reads CASSITGTSGIYYNEQFF. The CDR3 region has the DNA TGTGCCAGTAGTATTACCGGGACTAGCGGGATCTATTACAATGAGCAGTTCTTC.

The chain uses TRBV7-8 and TRBJ2-7, with 12 positions matching TRBD1. The CDR3 is 14 amino acids. The junction had 6 bases not matched to a gene; V was cut back by 7 bases and J by 5 bases. Germline loops: CDR1 SGHVS, CDR2 FQNEAQ. CDR3 region: CASIRGTGGHEQYF. The CDR3 bases are TGTGCCAGCATACGAGGGACAGGGGGCCACGAGCAGTACTTC.

The table lists this clone with a few counts. The chain employs TRBV4-1 and TRBJ1-5; the D is unclear. This CDR3 has 15 residues. Germline V gives CDR1 MGHRA, CDR2 YSYEKL. V was pared by 2 bases and J by 4 bases, with 12 bases between. The CDR3 nucleotides read TGCGCCAGCAGCCAACCCACGGAGGTAAATCAGCCCCAGCATTTT. It codes for CASSQPTEVNQPQHF.

This clone was detected a few times. This rearrangement joins TRBV11-2 to TRBJ2-1; D gene uncertain. Trimming took 1 base from V and 8 from J, leaving 9 bases between them. In germline, CDR1 is SGHAT, CDR2 FQNNGV. The CDR3 sequence is 13 residues long. The CDR3 sequence is CASSLGHRDEQFF. CDR3 DNA sequence: TGTGCCAGCAGCTTAGGGCACCGTGATGAGCAGTTCTTC.

The gene calls are TRBV29-1 and TRBJ2-1; D may be TRBD2 (7 bases). Per germline, CDR1 SQVTM and CDR2 ANQGSEA. V dropped 6 bases and J dropped 5 bases, with 14 bases sitting between them. The CDR3 has 13 residues. The CDR3 reads CSVGGGLDNEQFF. In nucleotides, the CDR3 is TGCAGCGTGGGGGGGGGCCTCGACAATGAGCAGTTCTTC.

This clone was observed a few times. The rearrangement uses TRBV9 and TRBJ2-1, with 9 bases aligning to TRBD2. CDR3 length: 15 amino acids. Germline V gives CDR1 SGDLS, CDR2 YYNGEE. J was trimmed by 9 bases and V by 3 bases; bases with no gene match: 10. The DNA for the CDR3 is TGTGCCAGCAGCGGCGGGGGGGGACTAGTCTCTGAGCAGTTCTTC. This codes for CASSGGGGLVSEQFF.

J is TRBJ2-7 and V is TRBV25-1, with 9 bases matching TRBD2. After removal of 2 bases from V and 5 bases from J, the junction contained 4 bases not matched to a gene. The germline CDR1 and CDR2 sequences are MGHDK and SYGVNS. The CDR3 covers 14 residues. The CDR3 spells CASSEAGGRDEQYF. The CDR3 nucleotides read TGTGCCAGCAGTGAAGCGGGGGGGCGTGACGAGCAGTACTTC.

In DNA form, the CDR3 reads TGTGCCAGCAGCGCCAGCGGCAGCTCCTACAATGAGCAGTTCTTC. Translating gives CASSASGSSYNEQFF. This chain links TRBV9 with TRBJ2-1; D possibly corresponds to TRBD2 (5 bases). The germline V gene encodes CDR1 SGDLS and CDR2 YYNGEE. The CDR3 is 15 amino acids. V was pared by 3 bases and J by 0 bases, with 10 bases between.

This chain connects TRBV23-1 to TRBJ1-5; D is perhaps TRBD1 (5 bases). TRBV23-1 is known as an ORF, though its function is uncertain. Trimming shortened V by 3 bases and J by 0 bases, and 12 bases separated the two germline ends. The CDR3 is 16 residues long. The CDR3, as DNA: TGCGCCAGCAGTCACCACAGGTGGGCTAGCAATCAGCCCCAGCATTTT. This sequence encodes CASSHHRWASNQPQHF.

The chain combines TRBV5-4 with TRBJ2-1; D possibly corresponds to TRBD2 (6 bases). The CDR3 extends over 13 amino acids. Per germline, CDR1 SGHNT and CDR2 YYREEE (reference sequence). V was clipped by 4 bases and J by 8 bases, with 13 bases between them. The chain's CDR3 is CASSPRRGDEQFF. DNA of the CDR3: TGTGCCAGCAGCCCCCGGAGGGGCGATGAGCAGTTCTTC. The variable domain in full, completed from reference TRBV5-4 and TRBJ2-1, reads ETGVTQSPTHLIKTRGQQVTLRCSSQSGHNTVSWYQQALGQGPQFIFQYYREEENGRGNFPPRFSGLQFPNYSSELNVNALELDDSALYLCASSPRRGDEQFFGPGTRLTVL.

CDR3 bases: TGTGCCAGCAGCGCTTCCAACAGGGGGAACACTGAAGCTTTCTTT. It encodes CASSASNRGNTEAFF. The chain recombines TRBV9 with TRBJ1-1; 7 nucleotides agree with TRBD1. CDR3 length: 15 residues. V was clipped by 3 bases and J by 1 base; unmatched bases: 6. Germline V gene sequence: CDR1 SGDLS, CDR2 YYNGEE.

The rearrangement joins TRBV2 to TRBJ2-2; possibly TRBD1 for D (6 bases). Germline loops: CDR1 SNHLY, CDR2 FYNNEI. The CDR3 has 16 amino acids. V was pared by 6 bases and J by 1 base, with 15 bases between. In DNA form, the CDR3 reads TGTGCCAGCAGCGGCCGGGACACCTTGAACACCGGGGAGCTGTTTTTT. Translated, it gives CASSGRDTLNTGELFF.

This clone was picked up a small number of times. The genes are TRBV13 and TRBJ1-2; 8 bases map to TRBD1. This CDR3 is built from 17 residues. The ends lost 6 bases at V and 3 bases at J; junction bases unmatched: 15. Germline CDR1 PRHDT, CDR2 FYEKMQ (reference sequence). CDR3 sequence reads: CASSLSPTHRGDYGYTF. The CDR3 coding sequence is TGTGCCAGCAGTTTATCGCCAACACACAGGGGGGACTATGGCTACACCTTC.

This rearrangement joins TRBV6-5 to TRBJ1-1; no reliable D call. Germline V gene data show CDR1 as MNHEY and CDR2 as SVGAGI. Trimming left V 4 bases short and J 3 bases short, with 9 bases between. CDR3 size: 13 residues. This CDR3 is CASSFGWDTEAFF. The CDR3 region has the DNA TGTGCCAGCAGTTTCGGGTGGGACACTGAAGCTTTCTTT.

The rearrangement uses TRBV9 and TRBJ2-7; 8 nucleotides align to TRBD1. The CDR3 has 17 amino acids. Trimming at V came to 2 bases and at J to 2 bases, leaving 12 bases not matched to a gene. The V gene's germline CDR1 is SGDLS and CDR2 YYNGEE. CDR3 in amino acids: CASSVHRDRTAPYEQYF. The DNA for the CDR3 is TGTGCCAGCAGCGTTCACCGGGACAGGACGGCTCCCTACGAGCAGTACTTC.

This rearrangement joins TRBV7-8 to TRBJ2-7, with TRBD1 as a possible D gene (6 bases). Germline-derived CDR1 and CDR2 are SGHVS and FQNEAQ. Trimming removed 5 bases at V and 3 bases at J, with 14 bases between. This CDR3 spans 14 amino acids. DNA of the CDR3: TGTGCCAGCAGCCAAGACAGGAGAAACTACGAGCAGTACTTC. Amino acids: CASSQDRRNYEQYF.

The V and J genes are TRBV27 and TRBJ1-1; D is ambiguous. In germline, CDR1 is MNHEY, CDR2 SMNVEV (reference sequence). V was pared by 6 bases and J by 8 bases, with 10 bases between. The CDR3 is made up of 11 amino acids. The CDR3 nucleotides are TGTGCCAGCAGAACAGCTATAGAAGCTTTCTTT. It is translated as CASRTAIEAFF.

The rearrangement joins TRBV28 to TRBJ1-1, with TRBD1 as a possible D gene (6 bases). V was shortened by 6 bases and J by 0 bases, with 29 bases between the two germline ends. The CDR3 covers 20 residues. In germline, CDR1 is MDHEN, CDR2 SYDVKM. For the CDR3, the DNA is TGTGCCAGCAGGAGTCTCGCGGTATTGTCGGACAGACTTATGAACACTGAAGCTTTCTTT. Its translation is CASRSLAVLSDRLMNTEAFF.

The rearrangement uses TRBV29-1 and TRBJ2-1, with no clear D. CDR1 SQVTM and CDR2 ANQGSEA come from the germline V gene. CDR3 size: 13 residues. V was trimmed by 1 base and J by 8 bases, leaving 12 bases between them. The CDR3: CSVEGGAIYEQFF. The CDR3 DNA follows: TGCAGCGTTGAAGGTGGAGCAATTTATGAGCAGTTCTTC.

The chain links TRBV9 to TRBJ2-5, with a tentative D call TRBD2 (6 bases). The CDR3 sequence is 15 residues long. The ends were cut back, 3 bases at V and 5 bases at J, with 17 bases in the middle. Germline V gene sequence: CDR1 SGDLS, CDR2 YYNGEE. The CDR3 sequence: CASSEAGPLEETQYF. The CDR3, as DNA: TGTGCCAGCAGCGAGGCGGGGCCACTGGAGGAGACCCAGTACTTC.

V is TRBV4-3 and J is TRBJ2-7; tentatively, D is TRBD2 (6 bases). The CDR3 contains 16 residues. Per the germline V gene, CDR1 is LGHNA and CDR2 is YSLEER. The V end was cut by 1 base, the J end by 3 bases, with 16 bases between. CDR3 in DNA: TGCGCCAGCAGCCAAGGACTAGGAATATCCTTCTACGAGCAGTACTTC. Protein sequence: CASSQGLGISFYEQYF.

The chain has TRBV7-9 and TRBJ2-7; D uncertain. Germline CDR1 and CDR2: SEHNR and FQNEAQ (reference sequence). This CDR3 spans 15 amino acids. Deletions cut 2 bases from V and 7 bases from J, with 18 bases between. In nucleotides, the CDR3 is TGTGCCAGCAGCTTATTGGCAGGTCCGTTTTTGGAGCAGTACTTC. It yields the protein CASSLLAGPFLEQYF.

The CDR3, as DNA: TGTGCTAGTGGTAATAGCGGGGGGGACAATGAGCAGTTCTTC. It yields the protein CASGNSGGDNEQFF. The V gene is TRBV12-5, the J gene TRBJ2-1; 11 bases match TRBD2. The ends lost 5 bases at V and 5 bases at J; junction bases unmatched: 2. This CDR3 contains 14 residues. Germline lookup yields CDR1 LGHNT and CDR2 FRNRAP. The full variable domain, its missing parts supplied by reference TRBV12-5 and TRBJ2-1, is DARVTQTPRHKVTEMGQEVTMRCQPILGHNTVFWYRQTMMQGLELLAYFRNRAPLDDSGMPKDRFSAEMPDATLATLKIQPSEPRDSAVYFCASGNSGGDNEQFFGPGTRLTVL.

This chain links TRBV7-9 with TRBJ2-7; D remains unclear. Trimming pared 4 bases from V and 6 bases from J, leaving 7 bases between. The CDR3 has 11 residues. Germline values: CDR1 SEHNR, CDR2 FQNEAQ (reference sequence). CDR3 sequence reads: CASSSPGEQYF. The CDR3 coding sequence is TGTGCCAGCAGCTCTCCGGGCGAGCAGTACTTC.

The chain couples TRBV29-1 to TRBJ2-5; the match to TRBD1 covers 7 bases. In germline, CDR1 is SQVTM, CDR2 ANQGSEA. This CDR3 contains 12 residues. After removal of 5 bases from V and 5 bases from J, the junction contained 5 bases not matched to a gene. The CDR3 nucleotides are TGCAGCGTTACAGGGGAGCGGGAGACCCAGTACTTC. Protein product: CSVTGERETQYF.